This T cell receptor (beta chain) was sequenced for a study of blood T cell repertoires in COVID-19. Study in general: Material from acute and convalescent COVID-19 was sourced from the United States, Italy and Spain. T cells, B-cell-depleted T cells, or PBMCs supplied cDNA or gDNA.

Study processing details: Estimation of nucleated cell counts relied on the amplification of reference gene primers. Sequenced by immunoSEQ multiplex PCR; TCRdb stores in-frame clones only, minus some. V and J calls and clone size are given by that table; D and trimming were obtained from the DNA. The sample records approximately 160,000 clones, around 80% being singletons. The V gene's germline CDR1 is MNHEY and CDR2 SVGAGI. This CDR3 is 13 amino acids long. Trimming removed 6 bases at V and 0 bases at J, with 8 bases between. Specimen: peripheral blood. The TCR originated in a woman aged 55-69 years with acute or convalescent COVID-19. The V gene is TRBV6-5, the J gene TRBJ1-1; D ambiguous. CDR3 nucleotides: TGTGCCAGCAGCCTTCCCGTGAACACTGAAGCTTTCTTT. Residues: CASSLPVNTEAFF.